Given below is one TCR beta chain in context. Its antigen is currently unknown. This record comes from a study of CD8 T cells in Susac syndrome. Study findings and constraints: An acknowledgment was made by the study that its TCR sequencing and HLA analysis involved relatively few individuals.

CD8+ and CD4+ T cells from blood underwent TCR beta sequencing. RNA in amounts of about 0.5 to 1 ug was reverse transcribed with random hexamers. The amplification used immunoSEQ multiplex PCR on TCR beta CDR3; it spanned 54 Vbeta and 13 Jbeta. TCRdb fed the immunoSEQ multiplex PCR reads into MiXCR, producing one record per CDR3 protein. Of a few hundred thousand distinct CDR3 sequences in the sample, about 85% were seen once. J was trimmed by 8 bases and V by 4 bases; bases with no gene match: 8. This CDR3 is built from 15 residues. Germline V lookup: CDR1 SGHAT, CDR2 FQDESV (reference sequence). This sequence originates from a human donor with multiple sclerosis. The sample comprised CD8+ T cells from PBMCs. J is TRBJ2-1 and V is TRBV11-1, with TRBD2 matching 10 bases. The CDR3 bases are TGTGCCAGCAGCTCCCCTAGCGGGAGTCGCTATGAGCAGTTCTTC. Translation: CASSSPSGSRYEQFF.